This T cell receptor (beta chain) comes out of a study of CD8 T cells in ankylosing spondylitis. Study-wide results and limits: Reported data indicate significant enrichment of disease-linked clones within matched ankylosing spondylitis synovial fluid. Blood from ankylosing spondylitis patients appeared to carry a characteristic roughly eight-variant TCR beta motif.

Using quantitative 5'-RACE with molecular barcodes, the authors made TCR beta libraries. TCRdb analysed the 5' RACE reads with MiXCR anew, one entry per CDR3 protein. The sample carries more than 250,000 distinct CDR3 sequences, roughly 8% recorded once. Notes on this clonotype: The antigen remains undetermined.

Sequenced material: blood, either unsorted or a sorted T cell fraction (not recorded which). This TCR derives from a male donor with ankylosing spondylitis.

As DNA, the CDR3 is TGTGCCAGCGCATTCGGGGGCAATCAGCCCCAGCATTTT. It codes for CASAFGGNQPQHF. The chain couples TRBV27 to TRBJ1-5; D gene uncertain. Trimming stripped 8 bases from V and 2 bases from J, with 10 bases between. The CDR3 spans 13 residues. Germline CDR1 and CDR2: MNHEY and SMNVEV (reference sequence).